Ten or more counts support the clone carrying this TCR beta chain. RNA transcripts provided the source from which TCR beta CDR3 regions were amplified. During a first-round RT-PCR of the TCR CDR3, the HTBI primer set was used. From the multiplex PCR reads, TCRdb called clonotypes with MiXCR, one entry per CDR3 protein. The sample has some 400,000 distinct CDR3 sequences, approximately 14% seen once; the top ten hold approximately 10%. The germline V gene encodes CDR1 SGDLS and CDR2 YYNGEE. Trimming left V 0 bases short and J 7 bases short, with 11 bases between. This CDR3 has 14 amino acids. These data are taken from a study of T cells in Graves' hyperthyroidism and ophthalmopathy. Background on the study: Specimen type is peripheral blood, collected at initial diagnosis prior to any treatment.

The receptor was derived from a woman aged 55-69 years with Graves' hyperthyroidism. The specimen sequenced was blood. The rearrangement joins TRBV9 to TRBJ1-5; D might be TRBD1 (6 bases). The DNA of the CDR3 is TGTGCCAGCAGCGTAGAAGGAGGGGGGCAGCCCCAGCATTTT. It translates to CASSVEGGGQPQHF.